A selection of T cell receptor beta chains follows, all from one sample in a study of massively parallel sequencing of T cell beta chains. TCRdb redid the calling of the 5' RACE reads with MiXCR, one entry per CDR3 protein. Found here are approximately 4,000 distinct CDR3 sequences, less than 50% of them singletons; the top ten hold about 3.1%. Sequencing was carried out using commercial RNA from peripheral blood pooled from many donors. These receptors all come from a pool of human donors in good health; the sample was commercial RNA pooled from many donors. CDR3s include the opening cysteine and the closing phenylalanine or tryptophan. The D gene is left open where the match is weak. Clone size is given for some rows only: seen once, a few or many times, or a class if the clone is expanded.

TRBV10-1,TRBJ2-7,.,TRBD1,CASMGDSSYEQYF,TGCGCCAGCATGGGGGACAGCTCCTACGAGCAGTACTTC
TRBV5-1,TRBJ1-2,medium-sized,.,CASRFGTTGYTF,TGCGCCAGCCGTTTCGGGACGACTGGCTACACCTTC
TRBV15,TRBJ2-1,.,.,CATSRDLVLGNEQFF,TGTGCCACCAGCAGAGACCTGGTGCTTGGGAATGAGCAGTTCTTC
TRBV5-1,TRBJ2-3,medium-sized,.,CASRGDSTDTQYF,TGCGCCAGCAGGGGGGATAGCACAGATACGCAGTATTTT
TRBV12-3/TRBV12-4,TRBJ1-3,few,.,CASSLDSISGNTIYF,TGTGCCAGCAGTTTGGACAGCATTTCTGGAAACACCATATATTTT
TRBV28,TRBJ1-4,few,TRBD1,CASSLFATGNEKLFF,TGTGCCAGCAGTTTATTTGCGACAGGGAATGAAAAACTGTTTTTT
TRBV5-1,TRBJ1-4,once,.,CASSPGRGTNEKLFF,TGCGCCAGCAGCCCGGGCCGGGGAACTAATGAAAAACTGTTTTTT
TRBV29-1,TRBJ2-1,large,.,CSVEGTTYNEQFF,TGCAGCGTTGAAGGGACAACCTACAATGAGCAGTTCTTC
TRBV7-2,TRBJ1-6,.,.,CASSFMSGLGSPLHF,TGTGCCAGCAGCTTCATGTCCGGGCTAGGTTCACCCCTCCACTTT
TRBV5-4,TRBJ2-1,.,TRBD2,CASSLASGSYNEQFF,TGTGCCAGCAGCTTGGCTAGCGGATCCTACAATGAGCAGTTCTTC
TRBV4-1,TRBJ2-7,.,.,CASSQEYWDRGYEQYF,TGCGCCAGCAGCCAAGAATATTGGGACCGAGGCTACGAGCAGTACTTC
TRBV12-5,TRBJ2-3,few,.,CASGFSTGYTQYF,TGTGCTAGTGGTTTCTCCACAGGTTATACGCAGTATTTT
TRBV7-2,TRBJ1-5,few,.,CASSFQGLSNQPQHF,TGTGCCAGCAGCTTTCAGGGCCTTAGCAATCAGCCCCAGCATTTT
TRBV29-1,TRBJ2-3,.,.,CSVVGHGSTDTQYF,TGCAGCGTTGTAGGACATGGTAGCACAGATACGCAGTATTTT
TRBV5-1,TRBJ2-7,.,TRBD1,CASSLGTGGEQYF,TGCGCCAGCAGCTTGGGGACAGGGGGAGAGCAGTACTTC
TRBV29-1,TRBJ2-1,.,.,CSVEERVSEQFF,TGCAGCGTTGAAGAGCGTGTTTCTGAGCAGTTCTTC
TRBV11-2,TRBJ2-7,.,.,CTSSLSYEQYF,TGTACCAGCAGCTTGTCCTACGAGCAGTACTTC
TRBV7-3,TRBJ2-5,.,.,CASSLIGGGETQYF,TGTGCCAGCAGCTTAATCGGGGGCGGAGAGACCCAGTACTTC